The entry below describes one T cell receptor (beta chain). The sample originates from a study of blood T cell repertoires in COVID-19. Across the study: Acute-phase and convalescent COVID-19 samples originated in the United States, Italy and Spain. PBMCs, B-cell-depleted T cells, or T cells were the source of the cDNA or gDNA that made up the material.

Under the authors' procedure: Reference gene primer amplification yielded estimated nucleated cell counts. The method was immunoSEQ multiplex PCR; TCRdb's version includes in-frame clones alone and lacks a portion of them. That table supplies the V and J calls and clone size; D and trimming were determined from the DNA. The table lists nearly 90,000 clones, 72% of them singletons. Sequenced input: peripheral blood. The source is a woman older than 75 with acute or convalescent COVID-19.

For the CDR3, the DNA is TGTGCCAGCAGTGCCGACAGGGCCTACAACACAGATACGCAGTATTTT. This encodes CASSADRAYNTDTQYF. V is TRBV6-1 and J is TRBJ2-3, with 7 bases aligning to TRBD1. Trimming at V came to 4 bases and at J to 2 bases, leaving 9 bases not matched to a gene. The V gene's germline CDR1 is MNHNS and CDR2 SASEGT. CDR3 length: 16 amino acids.